These T cell receptor beta chains were read from a single sample in a study of blood T cells in healthy people across ages. Via MiXCR, TCRdb re-called the 5' RACE reads, giving one row per CDR3 protein. The data contain 1.5 million to 1.8 million distinct CDR3 sequences, approximately 39% of them singletons. The source material was blood. The receptors were gathered from a woman in her late teens or twenties in good health. CDR3s include the opening cysteine and the closing phenylalanine or tryptophan. The order of the fields is D gene, V gene, J gene, clone size, CDR3 DNA, CDR3 protein. A D gene is named only where the DNA matches it firmly. Part of the rows lack a size; the others show once, few, many or a class for expanded clones.

-	TRBV4-1	TRBJ2-7	-	TGCGTCAGCAGCCAAGGCGGGAACTACGAGCAGTACTTC	CVSSQGGNYEQYF
TRBD1	TRBV7-2	TRBJ2-7	-	TGTGCCAGCAGCTTCTTTAGGACAGGCTACGAGCAGTACTTC	CASSFFRTGYEQYF
-	TRBV2	TRBJ2-3	few	TGTGCCAGCAGTGAAGCGGGCGGATATACGCAGTATTTT	CASSEAGGYTQYF
-	TRBV25-1	TRBJ2-5	-	TGTGCCAGCAGTGAATATCTGGCAGGGGCCCAAGAGACCCAGTACTTC	CASSEYLAGAQETQYF
-	TRBV20-1	TRBJ1-2	-	TGCAGTGCTAGTTCCAGACCACCTAACTATGGCTACACCTTC	CSASSRPPNYGYTF
-	TRBV20-1	TRBJ1-2	-	TGCAGTGCCTCAGACAGGAACTATGGCTACACCTTC	CSASDRNYGYTF
-	TRBV12-3/TRBV12-4	TRBJ2-2	-	TGTGCCAGCCGTTTTGACGGGGAGCTGTTTTTT	CASRFDGELFF
TRBD2	TRBV12-3/TRBV12-4	TRBJ2-7	-	TGTGCCAGCAAGTACCGCGGGAGGACCTCCTACAATGAGCAGTACTTC	CASKYRGRTSYNEQYF
-	TRBV18	TRBJ1-1	many	TGTGCCAGCTCTCCCAGGACCGGAGAAGCTTTCTTT	CASSPRTGEAFF
-	TRBV20-1	TRBJ2-1	-	TGCAGTGCTAGAGGTCCTTCCCTAGCGCCCTTTTCCTACAATGAGCAGTTCTTC	CSARGPSLAPFSYNEQFF
-	TRBV11-2	TRBJ2-5	-	TGTGCCAGCAGCGGAGGGGTGCGGGCCTCGGTAGAGACCCAGTACTTC	CASSGGVRASVETQYF
-	TRBV28	TRBJ2-7	-	TGTGCCAGCAGTCTCACGGCCCCCTACGAGCAGTACTTC	CASSLTAPYEQYF
-	TRBV5-6	TRBJ2-1	few	TGTGCCAGCAGCTTGGCCGGACGCTCCAACAATGAGCAGTTCTTC	CASSLAGRSNNEQFF
TRBD1	TRBV29-1	TRBJ2-3	few	TGCAGCGGTAAACAGGGGGCGCGAACAGATACGCGGTATTTT	CSGKQGARTDTRYF
-	TRBV15	TRBJ1-1	-	TGTGCCACCAGCAGAGATCTGGAAGTTATGAACACTGAAGCTTTCTTT	CATSRDLEVMNTEAFF
TRBD2	TRBV6-6	TRBJ2-7	-	TGTGCCAGCAGTTACTCGCACGCGGGAGCAATCTACGAGCAGTACTTC	CASSYSHAGAIYEQYF
TRBD1	TRBV6-5	TRBJ1-2	-	TGTGCCAGCACTTACCCTTCCGGGACAGGAAACTGTGGCTACACCTTC	CASTYPSGTGNCGYTF
-	TRBV20-1	TRBJ1-6	few	TGCAGTGCTAGTAAGCGGGGTGGAGATTCACCCCTCCACTTT	CSASKRGGDSPLHF
-	TRBV12-3/TRBV12-4	TRBJ2-3	many	TGTGCCAGCAGTACGGACCACACAGATACGCAGTATTTT	CASSTDHTDTQYF
-	TRBV7-2	TRBJ1-1	-	TGTGCCAGCAGCGAGTATTTCACTGAAGCTTTCTTT	CASSEYFTEAFF
TRBD1	TRBV12-3/TRBV12-4	TRBJ1-4	few	TGTGCCAGCAGTACAGGGGGCTATGAAAAACTGTTTTTT	CASSTGGYEKLFF
-	TRBV12-3/TRBV12-4	TRBJ2-7	few	TGTGCCAGCAGTTTCAAGGGCGCCACTGTCGAGCAGTACTTC	CASSFKGATVEQYF
-	TRBV28	TRBJ1-1	few	TGTGCCAGCAGTTCACATACTGAAGCTTTCTTT	CASSSHTEAFF
TRBD2	TRBV28	TRBJ2-1	-	TGTGCCAGCAGTCCCGGACGCGGGAGGGCGAACAATGAGCAGTTCTTC	CASSPGRGRANNEQFF
TRBD1	TRBV24-1	TRBJ2-2	-	TGTGCCACCAGTGATCCGGGACAGGGAAAAGGGGAGCTGTTTTTT	CATSDPGQGKGELFF
-	TRBV6-2/TRBV6-3	TRBJ2-5	few	TGTGCCAGCAGTGGGAGAATCCAAGAGACCCAGTACTTC	CASSGRIQETQYF
-	TRBV20-1	TRBJ1-5	-	TGCAGTGGCCAAAGGGGGGCAGATCAGCCCCAGCATTTT	CSGQRGADQPQHF
-	TRBV4-3	TRBJ2-1	-	TGCGCCAGCAGCCAAGATCCGGGCAGAGCCAATGAGCAGTTCTTC	CASSQDPGRANEQFF
TRBD1	TRBV6-5	TRBJ1-2	once	TGTGCCAGCAGTTATACAGGGGGCATCTATGGCTACACCTTC	CASSYTGGIYGYTF
-	TRBV7-9	TRBJ2-7	once	TGTGCCAGCAGCCCCGTTACTAGCATCGATGAGCAGTACTTC	CASSPVTSIDEQYF
TRBD2	TRBV7-9	TRBJ2-7	once	TGTGCCAACAGCCAATGGGCGGGAGGGTACTATGAGCAGTACTTC	CANSQWAGGYYEQYF
TRBD2	TRBV5-1	TRBJ2-7	-	TGCGCCAGCAGCTTGGAGCCTAGCGGGAGTACCGATGAGCAGTACTTC	CASSLEPSGSTDEQYF
-	TRBV20-1	TRBJ2-5	-	TGCAGTGCTGCTCGGGACATACAAGAGACCCAGTACTTC	CSAARDIQETQYF
-	TRBV9	TRBJ2-1	-	TGTGCCAGCAGCCTAGCAGCTTCCTACGATGAGCAGTTCTTC	CASSLAASYDEQFF
TRBD2	TRBV7-2	TRBJ2-4	few	TGTGCCAGCAGCTCTGGGACTAGCGGGTTAGCCAAAAACATTCAGTACTTC	CASSSGTSGLAKNIQYF
TRBD1	TRBV7-7	TRBJ2-1	-	TGTGCTAGCAGAAAGGGGACAGGAGACTACAATGAGCAGTTCTTC	CASRKGTGDYNEQFF
TRBD2	TRBV6-2/TRBV6-3	TRBJ2-7	-	TGTGCCAGCAGTCCCGGGGGGGCGGAAAACGAGCAGTACTTC	CASSPGGAENEQYF
-	TRBV6-2/TRBV6-3	TRBJ2-1	many	TGTGCCAGCATTCCGGGACATTCCTACAATGAGCAGTTCTTC	CASIPGHSYNEQFF
-	TRBV20-1	TRBJ2-7	-	TGCAGTGCTGGCACGGATCGGGAATACGAGCAGTACTTC	CSAGTDREYEQYF
-	TRBV7-2	TRBJ2-4	few	TGTGCCAGCAGCTTAGATCCGACGGCCATTCAGTACTTC	CASSLDPTAIQYF
TRBD1	TRBV13	TRBJ2-3	few	TGTGCCAGCAGCTTAGGTAGGGGGCGCGAGTCGTATACAGATACGCAGTATTTT	CASSLGRGRESYTDTQYF
-	TRBV4-3	TRBJ2-1	-	TGCGCCAGCAGCCAAGTCTTAGATTACAATGAGCAGTTCTTC	CASSQVLDYNEQFF
TRBD1	TRBV27	TRBJ1-6	-	TGTGCCAGCAGTTTAGGACAGGTTTATAATTCACCCCTCCACTTT	CASSLGQVYNSPLHF
TRBD2	TRBV27	TRBJ2-4	-	TGTGCCAGCCAGGGGACTAGCGGGAGCCCCATGGCCAAAAACATTCAGTACTTC	CASQGTSGSPMAKNIQYF
TRBD2	TRBV20-1	TRBJ2-1	few	TGCAGTGCTAAGGTCCCCGGGACTAGCGTAAGCTCCTACAATGAGCAGTTCTTC	CSAKVPGTSVSSYNEQFF
TRBD1	TRBV27	TRBJ1-2	few	TGTGCCAGCAGTGCCTTCGGGACAGGGTATGGCTACACCTTC	CASSAFGTGYGYTF
TRBD2	TRBV6-5	TRBJ2-1	-	TGTGCCAGCAGTTATTTACTAGCGAGCCACAATGAGCAGTTCTTC	CASSYLLASHNEQFF
TRBD2	TRBV28	TRBJ2-1	few	TGTGCCAGCAGTTTAGTCGGCGGGAGGGCATACAATGAGCAGTTCTTC	CASSLVGGRAYNEQFF
TRBD2	TRBV7-2	TRBJ2-3	few	TGTGCCAGCAGCTTAATGGGAGGGCGAGGAGATACGCAGTATTTT	CASSLMGGRGDTQYF
-	TRBV27	TRBJ2-2	-	TGTGCCAGCAGTTTCCGACCCTTACAATTAGGGACCGGGGAGCTGTTTTTT	CASSFRPLQLGTGELFF
-	TRBV21-1	TRBJ1-5	-	TGTGCCAGCAGCGCCCCGGGGGTCCGACACGGCGTCCGCTATAGCAATCAGCCCCAGCATTTT	CASSAPGVRHGVRYSNQPQHF
TRBD2	TRBV7-2	TRBJ2-4	-	TGTGCCAGCAGCTTTGGGACTAGCGGGGCCCTAGCCAAAAACATTCAGTACTTC	CASSFGTSGALAKNIQYF
-	TRBV7-6	TRBJ2-7	once	TGTGCCAGCAGCCCCGAGACTAGCTACGAGCAGTACTTC	CASSPETSYEQYF